One and the same sample provided the 8 T cell receptor beta chains below, sequenced in a study of cytomegalovirus exposure and HLA in healthy donors. Primers included in the PCR were 60 Vbeta and 13 Jbeta primers. The table came from immunoSEQ multiplex PCR; TCRdb's copy has only in-frame clones and leaves some out. Here the sample spans some 150,000 clones, around 77% being singletons. Sequencing input: PBMCs. The source is a man younger than 45 in good health and CMV-seropositive.

The CDR3 reads CASSFTGGANTEAFF. The CDR3 coding sequence is TGTGCCAGCAGCTTTACAGGGGGCGCTAACACTGAAGCTTTCTTT. The chain carries TRBV5-6 and TRBJ1-1; 9 positions agree with TRBD1. The germline CDR1 and CDR2 sequences are SGHDT and YYEEEE. This CDR3 is 15 amino acids long. Trimming cost V 2 bases and J 2 bases; bases outside gene matches: 4.

V is TRBV4-1 and J is TRBJ1-4; D call uncertain. The CDR3 runs 14 residues. Trimming took 1 base from V and 7 from J, leaving 10 bases between them. The germline gives CDR1 MGHRA, CDR2 YSYEKL. The CDR3 here is CASSQVLTVEKLFF. CDR3 bases: TGCGCCAGCAGCCAAGTTCTAACAGTTGAAAAACTGTTTTTT.

This clone was counted between two and nine times. The chain employs TRBV23-1 and TRBJ1-4; no firm D call. TRBV23-1 is an ORF for which the function is uncertain. The CDR3 consists of 16 residues. Trimming removed 4 bases at V and 7 bases at J, with 19 bases between. CDR3 sequence: CASSRPPPPLVEKLFF. Here the CDR3 DNA reads TGCGCCAGCAGTCGTCCCCCTCCGCCGTTAGTTGAAAAACTGTTTTTT.

The chain combines TRBV5-1 with TRBJ2-7, with TRBD2 matching over 8 bases. This CDR3 spans 15 amino acids. V lost 5 bases, J lost 0 bases, and 7 bases stayed unmatched. From germline, CDR1 is SGHRS and CDR2 YFSETQ. The CDR3 loop is CASRAGALSSYEQYF. The CDR3 region has the DNA TGCGCCAGCAGAGCGGGGGCCTTGAGCTCCTACGAGCAGTACTTC. Supplemented by reference TRBV5-1 and TRBJ2-7, the full variable domain reads KAGVTQTPRYLIKTRGQQVTLSCSPISGHRSVSWYQQTPGQGLQFLFEYFSETQRNKGNFPGRFSGRQFSNSRSEMNVSTLELGDSALYLCASRAGALSSYEQYFGPGTRLTVT.

This sequence joins TRBV11-2 and TRBJ2-7; 11 bases fit TRBD2. The CDR3 length is 15 residues. With V trimmed by 4 bases and J by 3 bases, 5 bases remained unmatched. Per the germline V gene, CDR1 is SGHAT and CDR2 is FQNNGV. CDR3 in amino acids: CASSSDGTSGYEQYF. DNA for the CDR3: TGTGCCAGCAGCTCCGACGGGACTAGCGGCTACGAGCAGTACTTC.

This chain links TRBV28 with TRBJ2-6; maybe TRBD1 (6 bases). Between the trimmed V and J ends, which lost 8 bases and 4 bases, there was a span of 30 bases. The CDR3 consists of 20 residues. In germline, CDR1 is MDHEN, CDR2 SYDVKM. The CDR3 spells CASSAPLGGHTGSGANVLTF. The CDR3 DNA follows: TGTGCCAGCTCAGCGCCTTTAGGGGGACACACAGGGTCCGGGGCCAACGTCCTGACTTTC.

This clone came up once. V usage is TRBV28 and J usage is TRBJ1-6; perhaps TRBD1 as D (6 bases). The germline CDR1 and CDR2 sequences are MDHEN and SYDVKM. The CDR3 is made up of 17 amino acids. Trimming shortened V by 6 bases and J by 2 bases, and 17 bases separated the two germline ends. CDR3 in amino acids: CASSPDRETPYNSPLHF. CDR3 DNA sequence: TGTGCCAGCAGCCCGGACAGAGAGACCCCCTATAATTCACCCCTCCACTTT. The complete variable domain, with remaining parts taken from reference TRBV28 and TRBJ1-6, reads DVKVTQSSRYLVKRTGEKVFLECVQDMDHENMFWYRQDPGLGLRLIYFSYDVKMKEKGDIPEGYSVSREKKERFSLILESASTNQTSMYLCASSPDRETPYNSPLHFGNGTRLTVT.

The CDR3 region has the DNA TGCGCCAGCAGCCAAATTTTCGCACGGGACAAATACGAGCAGTACTTC. As protein: CASSQIFARDKYEQYF. The J gene is TRBJ2-7, the V gene TRBV4-3; possible D gene TRBD1, 6 bases. Germline V gene sequence: CDR1 LGHNA, CDR2 YSLEER. This CDR3 is 16 amino acids long. V dropped 2 bases and J dropped 4 bases, with 18 bases sitting between them.